A selection of T cell receptor beta chains follows, all from one sample in a study of CD8 T cells in Susac syndrome. TCRdb re-derived calls from the immunoSEQ multiplex PCR reads in MiXCR, one entry per CDR3 protein. The table records 200,000 or so distinct CDR3 sequences, around 95% of them present only once. The sequenced material came from CD4+ T cells from PBMCs. Receptor source: a human donor with multiple sclerosis. Both conserved end residues are trimmed from each CDR3. Only some rows state a clone size, as once, few, many or a class for expanded clones.

clone_size,j_call,v_call,cdr3_aa
.,TRBJ2-5,TRBV7-7,ASSPGQFQETQY
.,TRBJ1-6,TRBV20-1,SARRATGYDSPLH
.,TRBJ2-7,TRBV20-1,SARSPGTGDEQY
.,TRBJ2-1,TRBV15,ATSRGGQFDNEQF
.,TRBJ1-1,TRBV30,AWSITSSTEAF
once,TRBJ1-1,TRBV15,ATSFGGDTEAF
.,TRBJ1-6,TRBV7-2,ASSLGMGTGNSPLH
.,TRBJ2-3,TRBV20-1,SASDWTQKADTQY
.,TRBJ2-5,TRBV12-5,ASGLWGGETQY
.,TRBJ2-1,TRBV3-1,ASSPGGRVSEQF
.,TRBJ2-3,TRBV12-3/TRBV12-4,ASSLRQGKDTQY
.,TRBJ1-5,TRBV5-6,ASSPGVDNQPQH
.,TRBJ2-7,TRBV7-2,ASSAVLGDEQY
.,TRBJ2-5,TRBV30,AWRPSGGQETQY
once,TRBJ1-2,TRBV20-1,SAREPRGGYT
.,TRBJ2-5,TRBV7-2,ASSLEGSIGETQY
.,TRBJ1-6,TRBV9,ASSVGAGTGSPLH
.,TRBJ2-3,TRBV9,ASSPSRKGVPTQY
.,TRBJ2-3,TRBV5-1,ASSSRTSGYTDTQY
.,TRBJ2-5,TRBV2,ASSLAVAY
.,TRBJ1-1,TRBV3-1,ASSPAAFQTTEAF
.,TRBJ1-4,TRBV7-9,ASSLRTAPTNEKLF
.,TRBJ2-7,TRBV18,ASSPIDSYEQY
.,TRBJ1-1,TRBV27,ASSRMARGTEAF
.,TRBJ2-3,TRBV20-1,SAIIGLQQY
.,TRBJ2-1,TRBV20-1,SASGRGYNEQF
.,TRBJ2-1,TRBV10-3,AISPQTGTLLNEQF
.,TRBJ1-2,TRBV13,ASSPGDRTILYGYT
.,TRBJ1-5,TRBV3-1,ASSQDGDQPQH
.,TRBJ2-7,TRBV28,ASSLRVPYEQY
.,TRBJ1-2,TRBV7-2,ASSLRTGGGYGYT
.,TRBJ2-3,TRBV5-1,ASSLDGLAGTDTQY
few,TRBJ1-1,TRBV9,ASSVGDNTEAF
.,TRBJ1-2,TRBV2,ASSVDGIYGYT
.,TRBJ2-7,TRBV12-3/TRBV12-4,ASSLSPHGYEQY
.,TRBJ2-7,TRBV7-9,ASSSTRALWEQY
.,TRBJ2-7,TRBV30,AWIEGGTSAQY
.,TRBJ1-2,TRBV14,ASSQVPGQGQGYT
few,TRBJ2-3,TRBV9,ASSVGDRTDTQY
.,TRBJ2-4,TRBV20-1,SARNRKGENIQY
.,TRBJ1-1,TRBV3-1,ASRQTGEAF
few,TRBJ2-1,TRBV5-1,ASSLGGHEQF
.,TRBJ1-5,TRBV18,ASSHDYSNQPQH
.,TRBJ1-3,TRBV20-1,SAGNSGNTIY
once,TRBJ1-1,TRBV11-1,ASSLDRGAEAF
.,TRBJ2-1,TRBV5-1,ASSLGGTSGNEQF